Described below is a single TCR beta chain sequence and its context. Its antigen is unknown. These data come from a study of T cell repertoires in cytomegalovirus infection. Turning to the study itself: Public TCR beta signature analysis indicated the presence of both CMV infection and matching HLA type. Overall study findings and caveats: It was HLA-C-restricted CMV-specific TCR beta clonotypes that dominated the response ex vivo. Cumulative public TCR beta family frequency identified CMV carriers with the relevant HLA.

The V and J ends lost 0 bases and 8 bases respectively, with 8 bases between them. The CDR3 covers 12 residues. TCRdb itself ran the reads through MiXCR, one entry per CDR3 protein. Among 680,000 or so distinct CDR3 sequences listed, 33% were seen once. The chain has TRBV12-3 or TRBV12-4 and TRBJ2-7; D tentatively reads TRBD1 or TRBD2 (5 bases each). This material consisted of cultured PBMCs, taken from culture after CMV antigen stimulation. The source is a human donor in good health (CMV status not recorded). Some clones in this sample may be carry-over from other donors' samples. Here the CDR3 DNA reads TGTGCCAGCAGTTTAGCTGGGACGAAGCAGTACTTC. Residues: CASSLAGTKQYF.